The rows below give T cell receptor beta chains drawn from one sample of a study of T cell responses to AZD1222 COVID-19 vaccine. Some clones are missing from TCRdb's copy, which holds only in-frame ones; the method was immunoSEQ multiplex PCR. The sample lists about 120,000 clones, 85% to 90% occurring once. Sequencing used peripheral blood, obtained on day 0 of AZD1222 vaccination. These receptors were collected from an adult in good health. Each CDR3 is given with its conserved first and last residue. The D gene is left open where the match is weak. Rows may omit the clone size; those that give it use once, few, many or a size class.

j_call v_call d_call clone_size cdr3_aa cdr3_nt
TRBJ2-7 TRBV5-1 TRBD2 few CASRLRTSGSYEQYF TGCGCCAGCAGATTGAGGACTAGCGGGTCCTACGAGCAGTACTTC
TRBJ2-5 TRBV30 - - CAGQKTYQETQYF TGTGCCGGACAAAAGACTTACCAAGAGACCCAGTACTTC
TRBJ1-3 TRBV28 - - CASLSSGNTIYF TGTGCCAGCTTATCCTCTGGAAACACCATATATTTT
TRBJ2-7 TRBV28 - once CASSLFRQSYEQYF TGTGCCAGCAGTTTATTTAGGCAGTCCTACGAGCAGTACTTC
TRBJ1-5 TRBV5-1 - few CASPTGMAGNQPQHF TGCGCCAGCCCGACAGGCATGGCAGGCAATCAGCCCCAGCATTTT
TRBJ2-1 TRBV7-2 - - CASSPPPLSSYNEQFF TGTGCCAGCAGCCCCCCTCCGCTGTCATCCTACAATGAGCAGTTCTTC
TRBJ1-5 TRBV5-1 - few CASSLEGLGQPQHF TGCGCCAGCAGCTTAGAAGGGTTGGGCCAGCCCCAGCATTTT
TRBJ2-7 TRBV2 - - CASRGDLSYEQYF TGTGCCAGCAGAGGGGACTTGTCCTACGAGCAGTACTTC
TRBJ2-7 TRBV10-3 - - CAISGRGEQYF TGTGCCATCAGTGGCCGGGGCGAGCAGTACTTC
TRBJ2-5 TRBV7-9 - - CASSFGSSETQYF TGTGCCAGCAGCTTTGGCTCCTCGGAGACCCAGTACTTC
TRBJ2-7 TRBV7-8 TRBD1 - CASSLTGASYEQYF TGTGCCAGCAGCTTAACAGGGGCCAGCTACGAGCAGTACTTC
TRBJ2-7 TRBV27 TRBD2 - CASSQGGRAYEQYF TGTGCCAGCAGTCAGGGCGGGAGGGCCTACGAGCAGTACTTC
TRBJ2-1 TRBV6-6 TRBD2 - CASTVAGEGYNEQFF TGTGCCAGCACCGTAGCGGGAGAGGGCTACAATGAGCAGTTCTTC
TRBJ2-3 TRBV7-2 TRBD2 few CASSPSGGRADTQYF TGTGCCAGCAGCCCGTCGGGAGGTCGGGCAGATACGCAGTATTTT
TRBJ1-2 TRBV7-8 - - CASSLVGDGYTF TGTGCCAGCAGCTTAGTAGGGGACGGCTACACCTTC
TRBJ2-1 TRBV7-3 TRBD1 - CASSLGQGLYNEQFF TGTGCCAGCAGCTTGGGACAGGGGCTCTACAATGAGCAGTTCTTC